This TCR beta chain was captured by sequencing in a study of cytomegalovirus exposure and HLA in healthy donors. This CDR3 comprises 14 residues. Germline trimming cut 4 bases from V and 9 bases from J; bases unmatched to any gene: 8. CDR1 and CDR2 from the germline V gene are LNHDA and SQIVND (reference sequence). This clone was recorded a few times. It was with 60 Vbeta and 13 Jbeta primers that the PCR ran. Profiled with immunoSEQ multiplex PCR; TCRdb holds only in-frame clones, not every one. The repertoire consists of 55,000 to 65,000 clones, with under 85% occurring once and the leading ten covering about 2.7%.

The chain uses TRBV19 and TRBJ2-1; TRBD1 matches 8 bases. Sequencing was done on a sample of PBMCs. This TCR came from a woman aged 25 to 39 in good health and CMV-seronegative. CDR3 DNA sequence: TGTGCCAGTAGTAAAGGACAGGGAACCACTGAGCAGTTCTTC. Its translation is CASSKGQGTTEQFF.